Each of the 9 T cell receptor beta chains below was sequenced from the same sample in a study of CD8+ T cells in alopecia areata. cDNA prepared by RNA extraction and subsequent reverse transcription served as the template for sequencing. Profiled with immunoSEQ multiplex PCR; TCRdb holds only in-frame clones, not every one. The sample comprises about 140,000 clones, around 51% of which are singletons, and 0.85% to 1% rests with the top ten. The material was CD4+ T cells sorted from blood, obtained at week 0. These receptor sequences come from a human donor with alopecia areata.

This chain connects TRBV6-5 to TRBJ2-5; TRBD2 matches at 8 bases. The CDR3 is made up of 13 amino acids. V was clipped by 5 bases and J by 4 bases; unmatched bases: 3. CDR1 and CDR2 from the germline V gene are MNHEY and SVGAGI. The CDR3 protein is CASSISGAETQYF. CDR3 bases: TGTGCCAGCAGTATTAGCGGGGCAGAGACCCAGTACTTC.

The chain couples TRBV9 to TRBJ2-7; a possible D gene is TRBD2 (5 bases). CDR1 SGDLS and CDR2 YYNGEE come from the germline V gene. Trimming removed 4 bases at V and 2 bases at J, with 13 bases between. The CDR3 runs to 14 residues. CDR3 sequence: CASSPTGTAYEQYF. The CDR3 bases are TGTGCCAGCAGCCCTACGGGAACTGCCTACGAGCAGTACTTC.

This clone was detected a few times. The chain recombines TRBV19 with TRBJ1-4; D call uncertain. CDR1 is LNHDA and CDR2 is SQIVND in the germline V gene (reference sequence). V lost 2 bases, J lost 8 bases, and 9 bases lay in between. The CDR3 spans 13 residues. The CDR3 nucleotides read TGTGCCAGTAGTATAATCGGACGGGAAAAACTGTTTTTT. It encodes CASSIIGREKLFF.

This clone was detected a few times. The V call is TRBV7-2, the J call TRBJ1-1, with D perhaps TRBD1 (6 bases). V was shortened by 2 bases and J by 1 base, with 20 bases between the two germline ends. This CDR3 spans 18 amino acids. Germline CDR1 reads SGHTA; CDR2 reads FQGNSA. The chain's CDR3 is CASSLRWGQLRANTEAFF. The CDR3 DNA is TGTGCCAGCAGCTTAAGGTGGGGACAACTGAGGGCGAACACTGAAGCTTTCTTT.

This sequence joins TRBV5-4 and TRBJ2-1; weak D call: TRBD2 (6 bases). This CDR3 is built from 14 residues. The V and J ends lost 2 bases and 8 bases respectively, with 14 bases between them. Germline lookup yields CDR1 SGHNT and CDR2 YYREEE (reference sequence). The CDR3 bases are TGTGCCAGCAGCTTTTTGCGGGATTCTCATGAGCAGTTCTTC. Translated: CASSFLRDSHEQFF. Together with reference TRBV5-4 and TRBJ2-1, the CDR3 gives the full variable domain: ETGVTQSPTHLIKTRGQQVTLRCSSQSGHNTVSWYQQALGQGPQFIFQYYREEENGRGNFPPRFSGLQFPNYSSELNVNALELDDSALYLCASSFLRDSHEQFFGPGTRLTVL.

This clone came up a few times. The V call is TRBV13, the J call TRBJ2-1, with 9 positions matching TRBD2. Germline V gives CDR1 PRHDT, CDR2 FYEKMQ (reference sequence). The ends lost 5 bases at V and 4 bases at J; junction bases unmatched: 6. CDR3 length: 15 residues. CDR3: CASSRPTSGYNEQFF. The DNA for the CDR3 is TGTGCCAGCAGCAGGCCGACTAGCGGTTACAATGAGCAGTTCTTC.

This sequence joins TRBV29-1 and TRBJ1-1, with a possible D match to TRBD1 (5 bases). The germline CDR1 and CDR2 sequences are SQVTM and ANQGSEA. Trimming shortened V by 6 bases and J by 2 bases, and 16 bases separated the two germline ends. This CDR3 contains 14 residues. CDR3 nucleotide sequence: TGCAGCGTCATAGGTCCGGGGGGTAACACTGAAGCTTTCTTT. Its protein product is CSVIGPGGNTEAFF. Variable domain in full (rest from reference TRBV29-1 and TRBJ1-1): SAVISQKPSRDICQRGTSLTIQCQVDSQVTMMFWYRQQPGQSLTLIATANQGSEATYESGFVIDKFPISRPNLTFSTLTVSNMSPEDSSIYLCSVIGPGGNTEAFFGQGTRLTVV.

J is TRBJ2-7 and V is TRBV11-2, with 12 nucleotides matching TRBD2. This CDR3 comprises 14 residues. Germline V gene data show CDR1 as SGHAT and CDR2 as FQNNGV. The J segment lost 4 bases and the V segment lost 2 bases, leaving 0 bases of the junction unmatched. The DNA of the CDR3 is TGTGCCAGCAGCTTACTAGCGGGAGGGTACGAGCAGTACTTC. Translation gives CASSLLAGGYEQYF.

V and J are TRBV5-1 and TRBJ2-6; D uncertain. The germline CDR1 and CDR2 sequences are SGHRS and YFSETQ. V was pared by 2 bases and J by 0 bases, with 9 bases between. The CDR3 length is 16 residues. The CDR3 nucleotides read TGCGCCAGCAGCTTACCCCATATCTCTGGGGCCAACGTCCTGACTTTC. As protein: CASSLPHISGANVLTF.